The source of this T cell receptor (beta chain) is a study of blood T cell repertoires in COVID-19. Study information: Sites across the United States, Italy and Spain contributed samples from acute and convalescent COVID-19. Sample material is recorded as cDNA or gDNA derived from T cells, B-cell-depleted T cells, or PBMCs.

This CDR3 is built from 13 residues. In germline, CDR1 is MRHNA, CDR2 SNTAGT. V was shortened by 5 bases and J by 7 bases, with 14 bases between the two germline ends. The authors' processing: Amplification with reference gene primers provided the estimates of nucleated cell counts. Using immunoSEQ multiplex PCR, the repertoire was profiled, and TCRdb retains in-frame clones only, with some absent. V, J and clone size are those of that table, while D and trimming were read from the DNA. This repertoire shows about 130,000 clones, approximately 83% found once; its top ten account for about 9.5%. The sequence was obtained from a man aged 40-50 years with active or convalescent COVID-19. The chain employs TRBV6-4 and TRBJ1-1, with D uncertain. Source material: peripheral blood. Written as DNA, the CDR3 is TGTGCCAGCAGTTACTATCAGAGGGTTGAAGCTTTCTTT. This gives the protein CASSYYQRVEAFF.